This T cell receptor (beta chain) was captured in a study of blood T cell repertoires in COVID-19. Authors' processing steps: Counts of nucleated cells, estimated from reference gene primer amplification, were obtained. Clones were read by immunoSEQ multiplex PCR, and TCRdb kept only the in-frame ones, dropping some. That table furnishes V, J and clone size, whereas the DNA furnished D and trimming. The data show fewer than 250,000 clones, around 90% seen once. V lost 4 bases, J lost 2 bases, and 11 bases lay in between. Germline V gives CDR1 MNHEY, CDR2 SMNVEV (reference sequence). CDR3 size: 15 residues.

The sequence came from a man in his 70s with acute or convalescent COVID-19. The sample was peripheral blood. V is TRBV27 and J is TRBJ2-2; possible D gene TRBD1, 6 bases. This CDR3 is CASSYLQGNTGELFF. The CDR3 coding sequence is TGTGCCAGCAGTTACCTACAGGGTAACACCGGGGAGCTGTTTTTT.